This is a list of T cell receptor beta chains from one sample in a study of blood T cell repertoires in COVID-19. TCRdb's table, derived via immunoSEQ multiplex PCR, lists solely in-frame clones and lacks some. The sample contains 150,000 to 200,000 clones, over 80% of which appear only once. The specimen was PBMCs or T cells enriched from blood (not recorded which). The receptors here all came from a woman aged 60-70 years who had recovered from COVID-19. Each CDR3 is given with its conserved first and last residue. Each record gives: CDR3 protein, CDR3 DNA, clone size, D gene, J gene, V gene. A D gene is named only where the DNA matches it firmly. Clone size, where shown, is once, few, many, or a class for clones that have expanded.

CASRMTGFNEKLFF,TGTGCCAGTAGGATGACAGGGTTTAATGAAAAACTGTTTTTT,.,TRBD1,TRBJ1-4,TRBV19
CASSYGPATNEKLFF,TGTGCCAGCAGTTACGGGCCAGCAACTAATGAAAAACTGTTTTTT,.,.,TRBJ1-4,TRBV6-5
CASSRQGSGGYTF,TGTGCCAGCAGCCGACAGGGCTCGGGTGGCTACACCTTC,.,TRBD1,TRBJ1-2,TRBV7-9
CSVDGGSDTQYF,TGCAGCGTTGATGGCGGGAGCGATACGCAGTATTTT,.,TRBD2,TRBJ2-3,TRBV29-1
CASSLEGLGGREQYF,TGTGCCAGCAGCTTAGAGGGACTAGGAGGGCGCGAGCAGTACTTC,.,TRBD2,TRBJ2-7,TRBV7-6
CASSPPGGTSGTDTQYF,TGTGCCAGCTCACCACCGGGGGGGACTAGCGGCACAGATACGCAGTATTTT,few,TRBD2,TRBJ2-3,TRBV18
CASSSFTRKNTEAFF,TGTGCCAGCAGCTCCTTCACACGAAAGAACACTGAAGCTTTCTTT,.,.,TRBJ1-1,TRBV7-9
CAWSPLNGVTGELFF,TGTGCCTGGAGCCCACTCAACGGGGTCACCGGGGAGCTGTTTTTT,few,.,TRBJ2-2,TRBV30
CASSPGLAVPQRETQYF,TGTGCCAGCAGCCCGGGACTAGCGGTTCCCCAACGGGAGACCCAGTACTTC,.,TRBD2,TRBJ2-5,TRBV7-2
CATKPGGGREKLFF,TGTGCCACAAAACCGGGAGGGGGACGGGAAAAACTGTTTTTT,.,.,TRBJ1-4,TRBV2
CASSDSTVRSNQPQHF,TGTGCCAGCAGTGATTCTACAGTCCGTAGCAATCAGCCCCAGCATTTT,once,.,TRBJ1-5,TRBV2